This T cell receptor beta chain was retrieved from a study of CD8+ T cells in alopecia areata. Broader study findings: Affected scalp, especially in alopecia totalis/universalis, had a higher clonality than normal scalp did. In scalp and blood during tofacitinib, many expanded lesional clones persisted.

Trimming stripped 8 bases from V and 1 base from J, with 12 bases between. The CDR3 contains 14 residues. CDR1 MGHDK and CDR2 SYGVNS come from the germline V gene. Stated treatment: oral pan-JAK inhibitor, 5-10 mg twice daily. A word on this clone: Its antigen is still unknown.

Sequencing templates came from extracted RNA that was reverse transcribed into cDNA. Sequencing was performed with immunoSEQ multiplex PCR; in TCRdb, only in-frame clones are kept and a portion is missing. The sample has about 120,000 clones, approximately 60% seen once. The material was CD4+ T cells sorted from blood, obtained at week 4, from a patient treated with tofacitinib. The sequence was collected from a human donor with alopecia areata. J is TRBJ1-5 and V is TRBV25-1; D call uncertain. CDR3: CASSYGSSNQPQHF. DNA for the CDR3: TGTGCCAGCTCTTACGGATCGAGCAATCAGCCCCAGCATTTT.